One sample yielded the 31 T cell receptor beta chains listed below, sequenced in a study of naive and memory T cell subsets. Findings and caveats of the study: A few larger clonotypes appeared in naive repertoires, especially CD8, possibly memory cells re-expressing CD45RA.

Their antigens remain unidentified. Two oligonucleotides, mixed equimolar, formed the beta constant-region primer covering TRBC1 and TRBC2. The ligated cDNA underwent four PCR rounds using SP2 and nested alpha and beta constant-region primers. TCRdb reanalysed the UMI-ligation and nested PCR reads using MiXCR and keeps one entry per CDR3 protein. Of about 160,000 distinct CDR3 sequences in the sample, about 20% are singletons; the top ten hold 0.085% to 0.11%. What was sequenced was naive CD4+ T cells from blood. The receptors were sampled from a human donor in good health.

This rearrangement joins TRBV2 to TRBJ1-2; no firm D call. This CDR3 comprises 11 residues. Trimming left V 8 bases short and J 6 bases short, with 10 bases between. Germline lookup yields CDR1 SNHLY and CDR2 FYNNEI. CDR3 bases: TGTGCCAGCCGCGGGCAGGATGGCTACACCTTC. Its protein is CASRGQDGYTF.

This chain joins TRBV4-1 and TRBJ2-7; perhaps TRBD1 as D (5 bases). Trimming took 0 bases from V and 2 from J, leaving 14 bases between them. The CDR3 loop spans 16 amino acids. CDR1 is MGHRA, CDR2 YSYEKL, per germline. CDR3 in DNA: TGCGCCAGCAGCCAAGAATTTTCCAGGGTCGCCTACGAGCAGTACTTC. It is translated as CASSQEFSRVAYEQYF.

This clonotype was detected ten times or more. The rearrangement links TRBV12-3 or TRBV12-4 to TRBJ1-2; D remains unclear. The CDR3 extends over 14 amino acids. Trimming pared 5 bases from V and 5 bases from J, leaving 15 bases between. The CDR3 sequence is CASSRTGPGYGYTF. For the CDR3, the DNA is TGTGCCAGCAGTCGTACCGGGCCAGGATATGGCTACACCTTC.

This clonotype was seen a handful of times. The chain uses TRBV6-5 and TRBJ1-2, with TRBD1 matching over 7 bases. This CDR3 contains 13 residues. J lost 4 bases, V lost 2 bases, and 1 base had no gene match. CDR1 and CDR2 from the germline V gene are MNHEY and SVGAGI. For the CDR3, the DNA is TGTGCCAGCAGTTACGAGGGGGCCTATGGCTACACCTTC. This sequence encodes CASSYEGAYGYTF.

Only a few counts were recorded for this clonotype. This CDR3 reads CASSQEGGRSSYNSPLHF. In DNA, the CDR3 is TGCGCCAGCAGCCAAGAGGGGGGCAGAAGCTCCTATAATTCACCCCTCCACTTT. This sequence joins TRBV4-1 and TRBJ1-6; D perhaps matches TRBD1 (6 bases). V lost 0 bases and J lost 0, with 12 bases in between. CDR3 length: 18 residues. Germline CDR1 reads MGHRA; CDR2 reads YSYEKL.

This chain joins TRBV3-1 and TRBJ1-1, with TRBD1 as a possible D gene (6 bases). The V end lost 5 bases, the J end lost 1 base, and 17 bases lay between the germline ends. The CDR3 runs 16 residues. Germline-derived CDR1 and CDR2 are LGHDT and YNNKEL (reference sequence). In DNA, the CDR3 is TGTGCCAGCAGCACGACATACAGGGTTTCGAACACTGAAGCTTTCTTT. It specifies CASSTTYRVSNTEAFF.

The J gene is TRBJ1-1, the V gene TRBV4-1; tentative D call: TRBD1 (5 bases). Germline V CDR1 and CDR2: MGHRA, YSYEKL. The CDR3 extends over 14 amino acids. The V gene lost 1 base and the J gene lost 8 bases, with 14 bases spanning the gap. For the CDR3, the DNA is TGCGCCAGCAGCCAAGTGTTCGGGGGACGAGAAGCTTTCTTT. It translates to CASSQVFGGREAFF.

The chain is built from TRBV6-5 and TRBJ2-1; D not certain. This CDR3 is built from 14 residues. Germline loops: CDR1 MNHEY, CDR2 SVGAGI. V shed 0 bases and J shed 8 bases, with 11 bases lying between them. As DNA, the CDR3 is TGTGCCAGCAGTTACTCGATTAGAGGTGATGAGCAGTTCTTC. Its translation: CASSYSIRGDEQFF.

This clonotype appeared once. V and J are TRBV5-5 and TRBJ2-7, with D perhaps matching TRBD1 or TRBD2 (6 bases each). This CDR3 contains 13 residues. V was cut by 6 bases and J by 6 bases, with 16 bases left in between. From germline, CDR1 is SGHKS and CDR2 YYEKEE (reference sequence). The CDR3 loop reads CASTLPGGGEQYF. CDR3 DNA: TGTGCCAGCACCCTCCCCGGAGGGGGCGAGCAGTACTTC. The full variable domain, with the rest looked up from reference TRBV5-5 and TRBJ2-7, is DAGVTQSPTHLIKTRGQQVTLRCSPISGHKSVSWYQQVLGQGPQFIFQYYEKEERGRGNFPDRFSARQFPNYSSELNVNALLLGDSALYLCASTLPGGGEQYFGPGTRLTVT.

V gene TRBV19 combines with J gene TRBJ2-7; TRBD1 agrees at 8 bases. The CDR3 is 15 amino acids. V dropped 6 bases and J dropped 7; count of bases not matched to a gene: 14. The germline gives CDR1 LNHDA, CDR2 SQIVND (reference sequence). As DNA, the CDR3 is TGTGCCAGTAGGAAAACTGGGACAGGCACTACGGAGCAGTACTTC. Its protein product is CASRKTGTGTTEQYF.

This clonotype was seen ten or more times. J is TRBJ2-3 and V is TRBV7-9; possibly TRBD1 or TRBD2 for D (6 bases each). The germline V gene has CDR1 SEHNR and CDR2 FQNEAQ (reference sequence). With 5 bases removed from V and 2 bases from J, the gap between germline ends came to 20 bases. CDR3 size: 17 residues. CDR3 amino acids: CASSGAGGLRTTDTQYF. As DNA, the CDR3 is TGTGCCAGCAGCGGGGCCGGGGGCCTCCGGACCACAGATACGCAGTATTTT.

The genes are TRBV20-1 and TRBJ1-5; D gene ambiguous. Deletions cut 1 base from V and 2 bases from J, with 9 bases between. Germline CDR1 is DFQATT and CDR2 is SNEGSKA (reference sequence). This CDR3 is built from 14 residues. This CDR3 is CSARAGYGNQPQHF. The CDR3 coding sequence is TGCAGTGCTAGAGCCGGTTATGGCAATCAGCCCCAGCATTTT.

The J gene is TRBJ2-1, the V gene TRBV10-3; D gene ambiguous. CDR3 length equals 11 residues. V shed 1 base and J shed 10 bases, with 5 bases lying between them. The germline V gene has CDR1 ENHRY and CDR2 SYGVKD. The CDR3 protein is CAISEFREQFF. The CDR3 nucleotides read TGTGCCATCAGTGAGTTTAGAGAGCAGTTCTTC.

The CDR3 protein is CASSQGATETQYF. CDR3 in DNA: TGTGCCAGCAGCCAAGGGGCAACGGAGACCCAGTACTTC. The chain recombines TRBV16 with TRBJ2-5, with D possibly matching TRBD1 (5 bases). Looked up from germline, CDR1 is KGHSY and CDR2 is FQNENV. The CDR3 loop spans 13 amino acids. Deletions cut 2 bases from V and 5 bases from J, with 9 bases between.

This rearrangement joins TRBV7-2 to TRBJ1-1, with 7 bases aligning to TRBD1. The CDR3 spans 16 residues. V trimming: 4 bases; J trimming: 4 bases; junction bases outside the gene matches: 12. Germline V gene sequence: CDR1 SGHTA, CDR2 FQGNSA. This chain's CDR3 is CASSSMTGRVGTEAFF. The CDR3, as DNA: TGTGCCAGCAGCTCCATGACAGGGAGGGTTGGCACTGAAGCTTTCTTT.

The table lists this clonotype with a few counts. J is TRBJ2-3 and V is TRBV7-2; a possible D gene is TRBD2 (5 bases). Germline values: CDR1 SGHTA, CDR2 FQGNSA. V was pared by 3 bases and J by 2 bases, with 9 bases between. CDR3 size: 14 residues. The CDR3 DNA reads TGTGCCAGCAGCTTTCTAGCAGCCACAGATACGCAGTATTTT. This codes for CASSFLAATDTQYF.

This clonotype showed up many times. The chain is built from TRBV5-1 and TRBJ2-6; TRBD1 might be the D (6 bases). The germline V and J ends were trimmed by 2 bases and 0 bases, with 12 bases remaining between them. This CDR3 has 17 amino acids. Germline values: CDR1 SGHRS, CDR2 YFSETQ. The CDR3 DNA reads as TGCGCCAGCAGCTTCATGGACAGCAGCTCTGGGGCCAACGTCCTGACTTTC. It encodes CASSFMDSSSGANVLTF. Supplemented by reference TRBV5-1 and TRBJ2-6, the full variable domain reads KAGVTQTPRYLIKTRGQQVTLSCSPISGHRSVSWYQQTPGQGLQFLFEYFSETQRNKGNFPGRFSGRQFSNSRSEMNVSTLELGDSALYLCASSFMDSSSGANVLTFGAGSRLTVL.

The CDR3 here is CSATGTSGINEQFF. The CDR3 DNA reads TGCAGCGCAACCGGGACTAGCGGGATCAATGAGCAGTTCTTC. V is TRBV29-1 and J is TRBJ2-1; 13 bases fit TRBD2. V shed 7 bases and J 6 bases; nucleotides not matched to a gene: 6. The germline V gene encodes CDR1 SQVTM and CDR2 ANQGSEA. There are 14 residues in the CDR3.

The chain links TRBV19 to TRBJ1-1; 8 nucleotides align to TRBD1. The CDR3 is 14 amino acids. Germline V gene lookup returns CDR1 LNHDA and CDR2 SQIVND (reference sequence). V was clipped by 6 bases and J by 1 base; unmatched bases: 4. CDR3 nucleotide sequence: TGTGCCAGTAGCGAACAGGGGGGGAACACTGAAGCTTTCTTT. Its protein is CASSEQGGNTEAFF.

The V call is TRBV29-1, the J call TRBJ2-5, with 14 bases lining up with TRBD2. Per germline, CDR1 SQVTM and CDR2 ANQGSEA. This CDR3 spans 16 amino acids. With 6 bases clipped from V and 5 bases from J, the junction kept 11 bases outside the gene matches. CDR3 in amino acids: CSVSGTSGRGIETQYF. The CDR3 DNA reads as TGCAGCGTCTCAGGGACTAGCGGGAGAGGTATCGAGACCCAGTACTTC.

This chain joins TRBV24-1 and TRBJ2-1; 7 bases map to TRBD1. This CDR3 region has 15 residues. Germline V lookup: CDR1 KGHDR, CDR2 SFDVKD. V dropped 4 bases and J dropped 10; count of bases not matched to a gene: 12. The CDR3 here is CATSDPKTGLKEQFF. CDR3 nucleotides: TGTGCCACCAGTGACCCCAAGACAGGGTTGAAGGAGCAGTTCTTC.

This clonotype came up a few times. The V gene is TRBV7-3, the J gene TRBJ2-1; 10 positions match TRBD1. The V and J ends lost 5 bases and 8 bases, in that order; junction bases with no gene match: 9. The germline V gene encodes CDR1 SGHTA and CDR2 FQGTGA. The CDR3 runs 15 residues. DNA of the CDR3: TGTGCCAGCAGCACGACAGGGGGCCCGTTGTATGAGCAGTTCTTC. Residues: CASSTTGGPLYEQFF.

This clonotype showed up many times. V usage is TRBV20-1 and J usage is TRBJ2-1, with 13 bases aligning to TRBD2. Germline CDR1 DFQATT, CDR2 SNEGSKA (reference sequence). The CDR3 contains 13 residues. J lost 14 bases, V lost 2 bases, and 6 bases had no gene match. CDR3 bases: TGCAGTGCTAGAAGGACTAGCGGGAGCACCAAGTTCTTC. It is translated as CSARRTSGSTKFF.

This sequence joins TRBV21-1 and TRBJ2-1; the table's TRBD1 call for D was not verified on the DNA. TRBV21-1 is labeled a pseudogene. The CDR3 covers 14 residues. CDR3 nucleotide sequence: TGTGCCAGCAGCATTATACAGGGCCACAATGAGCAGTTCTTC. It yields the protein CASSIIQGHNEQFF.

The chain is built from TRBV27 and TRBJ2-1; 13 bases line up with TRBD2. The germline gives CDR1 MNHEY, CDR2 SMNVEV (reference sequence). CDR3 length: 18 residues. With 2 bases clipped from V and 4 bases from J, the junction kept 8 bases outside the gene matches. CDR3 in amino acids: CASSLPQLAGGPYNEQFF. CDR3 bases: TGTGCCAGCAGTTTACCCCAACTAGCGGGAGGGCCTTACAATGAGCAGTTCTTC.

This clonotype was observed at least ten times. The chain has TRBV29-1 and TRBJ2-7; D is unresolved. V was clipped by 3 bases and J by 1 base, with 7 bases between them. Germline V lookup: CDR1 SQVTM, CDR2 ANQGSEA. The CDR3 sequence is 12 residues long. The CDR3 bases are TGCAGCGTTGAGGTCGTGTCCTACGAGCAGTACTTC. This gives the protein CSVEVVSYEQYF.

At least ten counts were recorded for this clonotype. The rearrangement links TRBV20-1 to TRBJ2-1; the match to TRBD1 covers 8 bases. Per the germline V gene, CDR1 is DFQATT and CDR2 is SNEGSKA (reference sequence). The CDR3 has 15 amino acids. With V trimmed by 0 bases and J by 3 bases, 4 bases remained unmatched. This CDR3 reads CSARDQGALYNEQFF. The CDR3 bases are TGCAGTGCTAGAGATCAGGGGGCTCTCTACAATGAGCAGTTCTTC.

Ten or more counts support this clonotype. J is TRBJ2-7 and V is TRBV10-3; a weak D match, TRBD2 (5 bases). CDR1 and CDR2 (germline): ENHRY, SYGVKD. Trimming shortened V by 10 bases and J by 3 bases, and 16 bases separated the two germline ends. This CDR3 is built from 13 residues. CDR3 protein: CATAGRASYEQYF. The CDR3 DNA reads TGTGCCACGGCCGGGCGGGCCAGCTACGAGCAGTACTTC.

The gene calls are TRBV27 and TRBJ2-7, with D maybe TRBD2 (6 bases). The CDR3 is 16 amino acids. V gave up 0 bases and J gave up 0 bases, with 12 bases separating them. Germline V gives CDR1 MNHEY, CDR2 SMNVEV (reference sequence). As DNA, the CDR3 is TGTGCCAGCAGTTTATCAGCCGCGGGATCCTCCTACGAGCAGTACTTC. It is translated as CASSLSAAGSSYEQYF.

The V call is TRBV2, the J call TRBJ1-5; D is unresolved. The germline V gene encodes CDR1 SNHLY and CDR2 FYNNEI. The CDR3 loop spans 14 amino acids. The germline V and J ends were trimmed by 4 bases and 0 bases, with 7 bases remaining between them. The CDR3: CASSAKYSNQPQHF. The CDR3 DNA sequence: TGTGCCAGCAGTGCCAAGTATAGCAATCAGCCCCAGCATTTT.

The V and J genes are TRBV7-6 and TRBJ2-2; a possible D gene is TRBD2 (5 bases). Germline CDR1 is SGHVS and CDR2 is FNYEAQ. V was shortened by 2 bases and J by 5 bases, with 12 bases between the two germline ends. The CDR3 is 15 residues long. CDR3 sequence: CASSLNRAGTGELFF. DNA of the CDR3: TGTGCCAGCAGCTTAAACCGGGCGGGTACCGGGGAGCTGTTTTTT.